These T cell receptor beta chains were read from a single sample in a study of Tregs in tolerant kidney transplant recipients. Produced via immunoSEQ multiplex PCR; TCRdb's table is partial and in-frame only. The sample consists of fewer than 150,000 clones, roughly nine tenths of them appearing once. The sample comprised CD4+ T cells from blood. The source is a human donor in good health. Both conserved end residues are part of each CDR3. A D gene is named only where the DNA matches it firmly. Some rows have no size entry. The others give once, few or many, or a class for an expanded clone.

V gene	J gene	D gene	clone size	CDR3 protein	CDR3 DNA
TRBV30	TRBJ1-6	-	-	CAWNRDYNSPLHF	TGTGCCTGGAACAGGGACTATAATTCACCCCTCCACTTT
TRBV2	TRBJ2-5	TRBD1	-	CASNAQGQQETQYF	TGTGCCAGCAATGCTCAGGGACAGCAAGAGACCCAGTACTTC
TRBV27	TRBJ2-7	TRBD1	-	CASIPLPGQGFHEQYF	TGTGCCAGCATTCCTCTCCCGGGACAGGGGTTCCACGAGCAGTACTTC
TRBV9	TRBJ2-7	TRBD1	once	CASSPWTGPFEQYF	TGTGCCAGCAGCCCTTGGACAGGGCCCTTTGAGCAGTACTTC
TRBV6-5	TRBJ2-7	-	-	CATIGGDSSYEQYF	TGTGCCACCATAGGGGGGGACAGCTCCTACGAGCAGTACTTC
TRBV9	TRBJ2-7	-	-	CASSGRITSHEQYF	TGTGCCAGCTCGGGGAGGATTACGAGTCACGAGCAGTACTTC
TRBV7-6	TRBJ2-2	-	-	CASSARRVAGELFF	TGTGCCAGCAGCGCAAGACGGGTGGCCGGGGAGCTGTTTTTT
TRBV5-6	TRBJ2-7	-	-	CASKKTAWDGLTYEQYF	TGTGCCAGCAAGAAAACTGCCTGGGACGGACTAACCTACGAGCAGTACTTC
TRBV4-1	TRBJ1-4	-	-	CASSQARGAATNEKLFF	TGCGCCAGCAGCCAAGCTCGGGGGGCAGCAACTAATGAAAAACTGTTTTTT
TRBV30	TRBJ1-5	TRBD1	once	CAWSLDRDQPQHF	TGTGCCTGGAGTCTTGACAGGGATCAGCCCCAGCATTTT
TRBV6-1	TRBJ1-1	-	-	CASSVDRNTEAFF	TGTGCCAGCAGTGTGGACCGGAACACTGAAGCTTTCTTT
TRBV5-1	TRBJ2-3	-	-	CASSLWTLDTQYF	TGCGCCAGCAGCTTGTGGACTCTTGATACGCAGTATTTT
TRBV16	TRBJ1-2	-	-	CASRRGTNYGYTF	TGTGCCAGCAGGAGGGGTACGAACTATGGCTACACCTTC
TRBV5-4	TRBJ2-2	-	-	CASSLDWNTGELFF	TGTGCCAGCAGCTTGGACTGGAACACCGGGGAGCTGTTTTTT
TRBV5-1	TRBJ2-7	TRBD1	-	CASSLGGGQGRKEQYF	TGCGCCAGCAGCTTGGGAGGGGGACAGGGAAGGAAGGAGCAGTACTTC
TRBV30	TRBJ2-2	-	-	CAWFGFSGELFF	TGTGCCTGGTTCGGCTTCTCCGGGGAGCTGTTTTTT
TRBV5-1	TRBJ2-1	TRBD2	once	CASRPGLAGVRYNEQFF	TGCGCCAGCAGACCCGGACTAGCGGGAGTCAGGTACAATGAGCAGTTCTTC
TRBV9	TRBJ2-5	-	-	CASSVGGAQETQYF	TGTGCCAGCAGCGTAGGCGGAGCCCAAGAGACCCAGTACTTC
TRBV7-2	TRBJ2-5	-	-	CASSPRQTQYF	TGTGCCAGCAGCCCCCGGCAGACCCAGTACTTC
TRBV19	TRBJ2-2	TRBD2	-	CASRLAGVAGELFF	TGTGCCAGTAGACTAGCGGGAGTAGCCGGGGAGCTGTTTTTT
TRBV5-1	TRBJ2-2	-	-	CASSFSLGELFF	TGCGCCAGCAGCTTTTCTCTCGGGGAGCTGTTTTTT
TRBV10-3	TRBJ2-7	TRBD2	-	CAISESPSFLAGVPEQYF	TGTGCCATCAGTGAGTCGCCCTCCTTTTTAGCGGGAGTCCCCGAGCAGTACTTC
TRBV27	TRBJ2-6	-	few	CASSFWGVSGANVLTF	TGTGCCAGCAGTTTTTGGGGAGTCTCTGGGGCCAACGTCCTGACTTTC
TRBV5-4	TRBJ2-3	-	-	CASSFHSTDTQYF	TGTGCCAGCAGCTTTCATTCCACAGATACGCAGTATTTT
TRBV7-6	TRBJ2-1	-	-	CASSPPRAGSYNEQFF	TGTGCCAGCAGCCCACCACGTGCGGGCTCCTACAATGAGCAGTTCTTC
TRBV14	TRBJ1-4	-	-	CASSAGAIEKLFF	TGTGCCAGCAGCGCCGGGGCTATTGAAAAACTGTTTTTT
TRBV18	TRBJ2-5	-	-	CASTTQGRETQYF	TGTGCCAGCACAACACAGGGGAGGGAGACCCAGTACTTC
TRBV19	TRBJ2-1	TRBD1	-	CASSYDRGAYNEQFF	TGTGCCAGTAGCTACGACAGGGGGGCCTACAATGAGCAGTTCTTC
TRBV4-1	TRBJ1-2	TRBD1	-	CASSQGDRGTYGYTF	TGCGCCAGCAGCCAAGGGGACAGGGGCACCTATGGCTACACCTTC
TRBV2	TRBJ2-7	-	-	CASTRDYEQYF	TGTGCCAGCACTCGCGATTACGAGCAGTACTTC
TRBV30	TRBJ2-3	TRBD1	-	CAWSLGTGSTDTQYF	TGTGCCTGGAGTCTGGGGACAGGGTCAACAGATACGCAGTATTTT
TRBV29-1	TRBJ1-2	-	-	CSAERSLPEYTF	TGCAGCGCAGAAAGGAGTCTCCCGGAATACACCTTC
TRBV25-1	TRBJ2-7	TRBD1	-	CASSDPGTGGDEQYF	TGTGCCAGCAGTGACCCCGGGACAGGGGGCGACGAGCAGTACTTC
TRBV5-4	TRBJ1-3	-	-	CASSPAFGNTIYF	TGTGCCAGCAGCCCCGCCTTTGGGAACACCATATATTTT
TRBV18	TRBJ2-7	-	-	CASSLRGQPYEQYF	TGTGCCAGCTCCTTAAGAGGACAGCCCTACGAGCAGTACTTC
TRBV27	TRBJ1-5	-	-	CASSLWEASNQPQHF	TGTGCCAGCAGTTTGTGGGAGGCTAGCAATCAGCCCCAGCATTTT
TRBV10-3	TRBJ2-7	-	-	CAISDLGRHNHYEQYF	TGTGCCATCAGTGATTTGGGACGCCATAACCACTACGAGCAGTACTTC
TRBV5-8	TRBJ2-7	-	-	CASSLESGLGEQYF	TGTGCCAGCAGCTTGGAGTCTGGATTGGGCGAGCAGTACTTC
TRBV7-6	TRBJ2-1	TRBD2	-	CASSVRLAGGQGNEQFF	TGTGCCAGCAGCGTCAGACTAGCGGGGGGCCAGGGGAATGAGCAGTTCTTC
TRBV6-8	TRBJ2-7	TRBD1	-	CASSYSTGGLKEQYF	TGTGCCAGCAGTTACTCCACAGGGGGCCTTAAGGAGCAGTACTTC
TRBV5-4	TRBJ2-5	-	-	CASSFDLRGWETQYF	TGTGCCAGCAGCTTTGACCTCAGGGGCTGGGAGACCCAGTACTTC
TRBV7-2	TRBJ2-7	TRBD2	-	CASSYTGTSVSYEQYF	TGTGCCAGCAGTTACACCGGGACTAGCGTCTCCTACGAGCAGTACTTC
TRBV19	TRBJ1-1	TRBD1	-	CASRTAGTGVNTEAFF	TGTGCCAGTAGGACCGCCGGGACAGGGGTTAACACTGAAGCTTTCTTT